This TCR beta chain was captured by sequencing in a study of T cells after yellow fever vaccination. Study-wide findings and caveats: CD4 and CD8 compartments shared a small share of clonotypes. Most primary-vaccination clones recurred post-booster (around 97% CD4, roughly 91% CD8).

Concerning this clonotype: Its antigen is not identified.

Template switching by 5'RACE produced TCR cDNA, adding a universal primer site and UMIs. TCRdb re-called the 5' RACE reads with MiXCR, one entry per CDR3 protein. This table holds about 630,000 distinct CDR3 sequences, over 9% found once. Deletions cut 7 bases from V and 0 bases from J, with 19 bases between. CDR3 length: 16 amino acids. Germline V gene lookup returns CDR1 MNHNS and CDR2 SASEGT. The specimen comprised PBMCs, sampled on the day of the yellow fever booster vaccination. The rearrangement uses TRBV6-1 and TRBJ2-7; D remains unclear. The source of this sequence is a man in his thirties or forties who received the YFV17D yellow fever vaccine. The CDR3 protein is CASNAGFPASSYEQYF. CDR3 nucleotide sequence: TGTGCCAGCAACGCAGGTTTCCCAGCTAGCTCCTACGAGCAGTACTTC.